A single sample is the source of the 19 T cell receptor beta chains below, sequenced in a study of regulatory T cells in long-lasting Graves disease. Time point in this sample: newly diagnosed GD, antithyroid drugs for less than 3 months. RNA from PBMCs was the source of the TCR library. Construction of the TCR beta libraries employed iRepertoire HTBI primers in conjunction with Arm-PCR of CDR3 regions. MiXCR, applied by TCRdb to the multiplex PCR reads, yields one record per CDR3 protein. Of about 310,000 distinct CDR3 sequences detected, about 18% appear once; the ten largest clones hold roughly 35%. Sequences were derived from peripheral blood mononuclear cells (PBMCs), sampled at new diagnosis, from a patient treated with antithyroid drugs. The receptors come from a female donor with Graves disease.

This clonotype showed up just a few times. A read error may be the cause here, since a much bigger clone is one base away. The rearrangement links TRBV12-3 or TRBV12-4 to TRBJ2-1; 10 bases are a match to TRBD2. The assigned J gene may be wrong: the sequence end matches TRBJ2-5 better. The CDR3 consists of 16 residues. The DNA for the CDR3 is TGTGCCAGCAGTTTAGCTAGCGGGAGGTTGCAAGAGGCCCAGTACTTC. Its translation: CASSLASGRLQEAQYF.

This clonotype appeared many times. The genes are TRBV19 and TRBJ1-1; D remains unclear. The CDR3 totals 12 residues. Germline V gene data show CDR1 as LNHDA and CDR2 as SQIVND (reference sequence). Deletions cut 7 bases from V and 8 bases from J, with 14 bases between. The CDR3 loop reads CASITIDLEAFF. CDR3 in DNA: TGTGCCAGTATCACCATCGACCTGGAAGCTTTCTTT.

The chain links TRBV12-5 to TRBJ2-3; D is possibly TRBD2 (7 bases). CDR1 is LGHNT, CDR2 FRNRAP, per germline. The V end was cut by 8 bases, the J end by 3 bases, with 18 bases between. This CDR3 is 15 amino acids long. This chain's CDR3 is CASLRGGRLTDTQYF. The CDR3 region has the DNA TGTGCTAGTTTGAGGGGGGGACGGCTTACAGATACGCAGTATTTT. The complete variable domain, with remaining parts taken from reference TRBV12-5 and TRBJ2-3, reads DARVTQTPRHKVTEMGQEVTMRCQPILGHNTVFWYRQTMMQGLELLAYFRNRAPLDDSGMPKDRFSAEMPDATLATLKIQPSEPRDSAVYFCASLRGGRLTDTQYFGPGTRLTVL.

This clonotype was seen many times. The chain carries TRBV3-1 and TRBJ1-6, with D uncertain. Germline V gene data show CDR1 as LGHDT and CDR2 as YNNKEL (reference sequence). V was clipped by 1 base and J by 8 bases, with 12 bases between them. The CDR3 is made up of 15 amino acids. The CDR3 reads CASSQAPTTDSPLHF. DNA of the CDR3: TGTGCCAGCAGCCAAGCACCTACGACGGATTCACCCCTCCACTTT.

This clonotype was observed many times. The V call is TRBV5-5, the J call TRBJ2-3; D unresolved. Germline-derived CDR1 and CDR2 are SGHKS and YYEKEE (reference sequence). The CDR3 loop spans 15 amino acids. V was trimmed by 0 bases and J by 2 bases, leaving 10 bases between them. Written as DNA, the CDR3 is TGTGCCAGCAGCTTGGGGCAGGTTGCCACAGATACGCAGTATTTT. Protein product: CASSLGQVATDTQYF.

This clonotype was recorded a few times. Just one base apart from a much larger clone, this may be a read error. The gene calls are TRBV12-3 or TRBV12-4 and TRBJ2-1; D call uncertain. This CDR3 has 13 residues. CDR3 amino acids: CASSLMVSETLYF. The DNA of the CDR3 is TGTGCCAGCAGTTTAATGGTTTCGGAGACCCTGTACTTC.

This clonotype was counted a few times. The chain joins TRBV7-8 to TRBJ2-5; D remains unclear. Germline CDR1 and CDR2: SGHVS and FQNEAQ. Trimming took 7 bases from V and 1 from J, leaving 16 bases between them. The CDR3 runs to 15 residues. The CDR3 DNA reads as TGTGCCAGCACCCCGACAAGGTTTCTCCAAGAGACCCAGTACTTC. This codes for CASTPTRFLQETQYF.

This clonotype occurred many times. CDR3 residues: CASSETSGSALETQYF. Here the CDR3 DNA reads TGTGCCAGCAGTGAGACTAGCGGGAGTGCGTTGGAGACCCAGTACTTC. The chain carries TRBV6-2 or TRBV6-3 and TRBJ2-5; TRBD2 agrees at 12 bases. The CDR3 is 16 residues long. The germline gives CDR1 MNHEY, CDR2 SVGEGT. The V and J ends lost 5 bases and 5 bases, in that order; junction bases with no gene match: 9.

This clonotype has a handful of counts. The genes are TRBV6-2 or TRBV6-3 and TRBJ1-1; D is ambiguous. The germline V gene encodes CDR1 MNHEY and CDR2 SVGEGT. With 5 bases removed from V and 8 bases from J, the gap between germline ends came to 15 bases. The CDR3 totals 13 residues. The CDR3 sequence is CASSESRRAEAFF. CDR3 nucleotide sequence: TGTGCCAGCAGTGAGTCCCGGAGGGCAGAAGCTTTCTTT.

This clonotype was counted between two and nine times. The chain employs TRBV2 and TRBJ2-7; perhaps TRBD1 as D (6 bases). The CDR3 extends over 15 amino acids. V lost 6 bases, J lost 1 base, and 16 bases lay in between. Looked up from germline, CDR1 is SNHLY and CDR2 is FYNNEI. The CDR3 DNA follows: TGTGCCAGCAGCAGCCGGGACATAGGATCCTACGAGCAGTACTTC. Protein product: CASSSRDIGSYEQYF.

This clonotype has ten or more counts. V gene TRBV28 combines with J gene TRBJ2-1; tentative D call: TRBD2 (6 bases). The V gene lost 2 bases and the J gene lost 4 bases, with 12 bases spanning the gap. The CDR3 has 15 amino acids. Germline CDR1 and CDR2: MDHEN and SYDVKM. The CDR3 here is CASSLGASEYNEQFF. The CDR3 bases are TGTGCCAGCAGTTTAGGAGCTAGCGAATACAATGAGCAGTTCTTC.

The CDR3 here is CASSPRVGSTDTQYF. CDR3 in DNA: TGTGCCAGCAGCCCCAGAGTGGGGAGCACAGATACGCAGTATTTT. V is TRBV11-1 and J is TRBJ2-3; D is ambiguous. Per the germline V gene, CDR1 is SGHAT and CDR2 is FQDESV (reference sequence). V lost 5 bases, J lost 0 bases, and 12 bases lay in between. This CDR3 is built from 15 residues.

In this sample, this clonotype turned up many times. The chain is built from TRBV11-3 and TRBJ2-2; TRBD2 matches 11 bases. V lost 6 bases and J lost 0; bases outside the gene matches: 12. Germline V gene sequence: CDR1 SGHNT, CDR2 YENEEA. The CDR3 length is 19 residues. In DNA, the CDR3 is TGTGCCAGCAGATTGATAGCGGGAGGGCTGACTGCGAACACCGGGGAGCTGTTTTTT. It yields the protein CASRLIAGGLTANTGELFF.

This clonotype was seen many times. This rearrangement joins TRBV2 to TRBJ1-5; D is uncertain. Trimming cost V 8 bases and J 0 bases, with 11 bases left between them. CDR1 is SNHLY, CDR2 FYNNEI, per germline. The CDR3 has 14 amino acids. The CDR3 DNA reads TGTGCCAGCGTCCCAGATTTTAGCAATCAGCCCCAGCATTTT. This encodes CASVPDFSNQPQHF.

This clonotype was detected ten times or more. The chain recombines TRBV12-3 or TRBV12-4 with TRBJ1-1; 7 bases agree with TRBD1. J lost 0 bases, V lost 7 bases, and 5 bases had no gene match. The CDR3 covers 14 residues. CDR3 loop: CASTSDRVNTEAFF. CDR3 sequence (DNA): TGTGCCAGCACCTCCGACAGGGTGAACACTGAAGCTTTCTTT.

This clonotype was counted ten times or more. This CDR3 is CASNNYRGDTEAFF. CDR3 coding DNA: TGTGCCAGCAACAATTACAGGGGCGACACTGAAGCTTTCTTT. The chain is built from TRBV2 and TRBJ1-1; TRBD1 matches 7 bases. CDR3 length equals 14 residues. The ends lost 7 bases at V and 3 bases at J; junction bases unmatched: 8. Germline lookup yields CDR1 SNHLY and CDR2 FYNNEI.

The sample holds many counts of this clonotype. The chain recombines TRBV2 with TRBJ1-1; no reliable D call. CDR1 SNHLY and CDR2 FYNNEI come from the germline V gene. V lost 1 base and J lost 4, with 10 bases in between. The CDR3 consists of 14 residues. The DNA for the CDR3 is TGTGCCAGCAGTGAAGAAGTTCCCCCCACTGAAGCTTTCTTT. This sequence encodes CASSEEVPPTEAFF.

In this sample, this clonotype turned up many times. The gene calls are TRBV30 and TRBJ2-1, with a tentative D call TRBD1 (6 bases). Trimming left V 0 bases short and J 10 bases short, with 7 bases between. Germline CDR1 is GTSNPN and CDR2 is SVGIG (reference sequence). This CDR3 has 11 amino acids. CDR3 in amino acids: CAWSVGAEQFF. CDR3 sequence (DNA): TGTGCCTGGAGTGTGGGGGCAGAGCAGTTCTTC.

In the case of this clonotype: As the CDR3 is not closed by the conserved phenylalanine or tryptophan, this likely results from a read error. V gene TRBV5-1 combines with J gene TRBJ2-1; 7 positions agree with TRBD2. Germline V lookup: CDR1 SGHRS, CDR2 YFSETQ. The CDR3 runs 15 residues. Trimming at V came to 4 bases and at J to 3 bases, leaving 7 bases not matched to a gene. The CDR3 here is CASSINGLDYNEQFS. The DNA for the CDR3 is TGCGCCAGCAGCATAAACGGACTAGACTACAATGAGCAGTTCTCC.